The 32 T cell receptor beta chains below come from one sample, sequenced in a study of blood T cell repertoires in COVID-19. Repertoires were generated with immunoSEQ multiplex PCR, while TCRdb's copy carries only in-frame clones and drops some. This sample has 93,000 or so clones, with 85% to 90% found just once. The sequencing input was peripheral blood. The origin of the receptors is a human donor in a cohort sampled during active COVID-19.

The chain combines TRBV9 with TRBJ2-1; D perhaps matches TRBD2 (5 bases). There are 14 residues in the CDR3. V lost 0 bases, J lost 9 bases, and 13 bases lay in between. Germline V gene data show CDR1 as SGDLS and CDR2 as YYNGEE. The CDR3 sequence is CASSVGGSAGEQFF. The DNA of the CDR3 is TGTGCCAGCAGCGTAGGGGGTAGCGCGGGTGAGCAGTTCTTC. The full variable domain, rest sourced from reference TRBV9 and TRBJ2-1, is DSGVTQTPKHLITATGQRVTLRCSPRSGDLSVYWYQQSLDQGLQFLIQYYNGEERAKGNILERFSAQQFPDLHSELNLSSLELGDSALYFCASSVGGSAGEQFFGPGTRLTVL.

J is TRBJ1-2 and V is TRBV5-4, with D possibly being TRBD1 (6 bases). The V gene lost 0 bases and the J gene lost 12 bases, with 24 bases spanning the gap. Germline V CDR1 and CDR2: SGHNT, YYREEE (reference sequence). The CDR3 is made up of 16 amino acids. CDR3 sequence reads: CASSLGSGDRPGGHTF. Written as DNA, the CDR3 is TGTGCCAGCAGCTTGGGGTCAGGGGACCGTCCGGGGGGTCACACCTTC.

The V call is TRBV7-8, the J call TRBJ2-6; 7 nucleotides agree with TRBD1. Germline assignment: CDR1 SGHVS and CDR2 FQNEAQ. Trimming took 0 bases from V and 2 from J; bases not matched to a gene: 4. This CDR3 is 17 amino acids long. In DNA form, the CDR3 reads TGTGCCAGCAGCTTAGCGAGGCAGGGGGCTGGGGCCAACGTCCTGACTTTC. As protein: CASSLARQGAGANVLTF.

The V and J genes are TRBV24-1 and TRBJ1-2; tentative D call: TRBD1 (5 bases). The length of the CDR3 is 13 residues. The germline gives CDR1 KGHDR, CDR2 SFDVKD. Between the trimmed V and J ends, which lost 0 bases and 7 bases, there was a span of 8 bases. The CDR3 bases are TGTGCCACCAGTGATTTGGGGGGAGGTGGCTACACCTTC. The encoded protein is CATSDLGGGGYTF.

Turning to this clone: Mismatch with germline at one junction end may stem from a read error. The chain links TRBV19 to TRBJ2-7, with 8 bases matching TRBD1. Germline values: CDR1 LNHDA, CDR2 SQIVND (reference sequence). This CDR3 is built from 14 residues. The CDR3 is CASSLDRGRYEQYF. The CDR3 region has the DNA TGTGCCAGTAGTTTAGACAGGGGAAGGTACGAGCAGTACTTC.

This clone was found a few times. This chain joins TRBV24-1 and TRBJ2-2; D ambiguous. Germline V gene data show CDR1 as KGHDR and CDR2 as SFDVKD. Trimming removed 1 base from V and 7 bases from J, with 18 bases in between. CDR3 length equals 17 residues. CDR3 sequence: CATSDFFGTGPVGELFF. DNA for the CDR3: TGTGCCACCAGTGATTTCTTTGGAACGGGTCCGGTCGGGGAGCTGTTTTTT.

The chain joins TRBV27 to TRBJ2-1, with TRBD2 matching over 15 bases. The germline CDR1 and CDR2 sequences are MNHEY and SMNVEV (reference sequence). J lost 7 bases, V lost 3 bases, and 13 bases had no gene match. The CDR3 covers 19 residues. The CDR3 loop reads CASSLSGLAGGVVRNEQFF. The CDR3 DNA is TGTGCCAGCAGTTTGTCAGGACTAGCGGGGGGGGTAGTGAGGAATGAGCAGTTCTTC.

This clone showed up just once. This sequence joins TRBV6-2 or TRBV6-3 and TRBJ2-1; 8 positions match TRBD2. This CDR3 has 15 amino acids. CDR1 MNHEY and CDR2 SVGEGT come from the germline V gene. With 3 bases clipped from V and 4 bases from J, the junction kept 5 bases outside the gene matches. The CDR3 protein is CASSYLAGGYNEQFF. The CDR3 DNA reads as TGTGCCAGCAGTTATCTGGCGGGAGGTTACAATGAGCAGTTCTTC.

This sequence joins TRBV23-1 and TRBJ2-1; 9 bases map to TRBD1. TRBV23-1 is placed among ORFs of uncertain function. CDR3 length: 12 amino acids. J gave up 1 base and V 11 bases, and 0 bases lay outside the gene matches. CDR3: CAGTGSYNEQFF. DNA of the CDR3: TGCGCCGGGACAGGGTCCTACAATGAGCAGTTCTTC.

J is TRBJ1-1 and V is TRBV7-2; D gene uncertain. V shed 5 bases and J shed 3 bases, with 13 bases lying between them. The CDR3 is made up of 14 amino acids. CDR1 SGHTA and CDR2 FQGNSA come from the germline V gene. The CDR3 DNA reads as TGTGCCAGCAGCCAGTACCCTGGGCACACTGAAGCTTTCTTT. This codes for CASSQYPGHTEAFF.

The chain combines TRBV7-9 with TRBJ2-1; 13 bases fit TRBD2. Germline CDR1 and CDR2: SEHNR and FQNEAQ (reference sequence). The junction had 9 bases not matched to a gene; V was cut back by 5 bases and J by 8 bases. The CDR3 sequence is 16 residues long. As DNA, the CDR3 is TGTGCCAGCAGCCCCGGGACTAGCGGGGATCAAGATGAGCAGTTCTTC. Its translation: CASSPGTSGDQDEQFF.

The DNA of the CDR3 is TGTGCCAGAAGCCTATACCACGACAGGACACAGGGGGACACTGAAGCTTTCTTT. This sequence encodes CARSLYHDRTQGDTEAFF. V gene TRBV5-3 combines with J gene TRBJ1-1; 8 nucleotides match TRBD1. TRBV5-3 counts as an open reading frame of uncertain function. The CDR3 loop spans 18 amino acids. The junction had 17 bases not matched to a gene; V was cut back by 4 bases and J by 3 bases.

The gene calls are TRBV7-9 and TRBJ1-2; D not certain. This CDR3 has 15 residues. Germline V gene data show CDR1 as SEHNR and CDR2 as FQNEAQ (reference sequence). V lost 2 bases and J lost 0, with 10 bases in between. CDR3 amino acids: CASSLPRIANYGYTF. The CDR3 DNA reads as TGTGCCAGCAGCTTACCCCGTATAGCTAACTATGGCTACACCTTC.

The chain combines TRBV5-6 with TRBJ2-3; 11 bases are shared with TRBD2. The ends lost 0 bases at V and 5 bases at J; junction bases unmatched: 2. The germline CDR1 and CDR2 sequences are SGHDT and YYEEEE. This CDR3 spans 15 amino acids. CDR3 region: CASSLVLAGEDTQYF. Here the CDR3 DNA reads TGTGCCAGCAGCTTGGTACTAGCGGGAGAAGATACGCAGTATTTT.

The chain combines TRBV7-9 with TRBJ2-5, with no clear D. CDR1 SEHNR and CDR2 FQNEAQ come from the germline V gene (reference sequence). The CDR3 is made up of 11 amino acids. V lost 5 bases and J lost 5, with 6 bases in between. Here the CDR3 reads CASSPRETQYF. The CDR3 nucleotides read TGTGCCAGCAGCCCCCGTGAGACCCAGTACTTC.

The chain links TRBV5-1 to TRBJ2-1, with 11 bases lining up with TRBD2. The CDR3 has 17 amino acids. Per germline, CDR1 SGHRS and CDR2 YFSETQ. After removal of 0 bases from V and 0 bases from J, the junction contained 2 bases not matched to a gene. This CDR3 is CASSLGLAGFSYNEQFF. DNA for the CDR3: TGCGCCAGCAGCTTGGGACTAGCGGGGTTCTCCTACAATGAGCAGTTCTTC.

V is TRBV27 and J is TRBJ1-2; possibly TRBD1 for D (6 bases). The CDR3 loop spans 13 amino acids. Trimming pared 6 bases from V and 4 bases from J, leaving 12 bases between. Germline lookup yields CDR1 MNHEY and CDR2 SMNVEV (reference sequence). CDR3 bases: TGTGCCAGCAGCGCAACAGGGATCTATGGCTACACCTTC. As protein: CASSATGIYGYTF.

V gene TRBV5-6 combines with J gene TRBJ1-6; weak D call: TRBD1 (5 bases). Germline V gene sequence: CDR1 SGHDT, CDR2 YYEEEE. The CDR3 is 16 residues long. V lost 0 bases and J 3 bases, leaving 10 bases between the germline ends. The CDR3 nucleotides read TGTGCCAGCAGCTTGGCGGCAGGGTTCTATAATTCACCCCTCCACTTT. Protein: CASSLAAGFYNSPLHF.

V is TRBV7-9 and J is TRBJ1-1, with D maybe TRBD1 (6 bases). Germline V gene lookup returns CDR1 SEHNR and CDR2 FQNEAQ (reference sequence). The CDR3 length is 13 residues. V lost 5 bases and J lost 11, with 18 bases in between. The CDR3 spells CASSETGSSWAFF. CDR3 nucleotide sequence: TGTGCCAGCAGCGAGACAGGTTCCTCCTGGGCTTTCTTT.

The CDR3 region is CASSQRDRENYGYTF. The CDR3 DNA sequence: TGCGCCAGCAGCCAGAGGGACAGGGAGAACTATGGCTACACCTTC. The chain uses TRBV4-1 and TRBJ1-2; TRBD1 aligns across 9 bases. CDR3 length: 15 residues. Germline values: CDR1 MGHRA, CDR2 YSYEKL. The ends lost 3 bases at V and 2 bases at J; junction bases unmatched: 4.

This clone was seen a handful of times. This sequence joins TRBV18 and TRBJ2-2, with TRBD1 matching 9 bases. CDR3 length equals 15 residues. Trimming cost V 3 bases and J 1 base; bases outside gene matches: 0. The germline gives CDR1 KGHSH, CDR2 LQKENI. The DNA of the CDR3 is TGTGCCAGCTCACCGGGACAGGGGAACACCGGGGAGCTGTTTTTT. Translated: CASSPGQGNTGELFF. The variable domain in full, completed from reference TRBV18 and TRBJ2-2, reads NAGVMQNPRHLVRRRGQEARLRCSPMKGHSHVYWYRQLPEEGLKFMVYLQKENIIDESGMPKERFSAEFPKEGPSILRIQQVVRGDSAAYFCASSPGQGNTGELFFGEGSRLTVL.

The V and J genes are TRBV25-1 and TRBJ2-7; D may be TRBD1 (5 bases). V was pared by 3 bases and J by 0 bases, with 9 bases between. Per germline, CDR1 MGHDK and CDR2 SYGVNS. CDR3 length equals 14 residues. DNA for the CDR3: TGTGCCAGCAGTGATTTCGACAGCTCCTACGAGCAGTACTTC. As protein: CASSDFDSSYEQYF.

The chain has TRBV9 and TRBJ2-4; 9 bases agree with TRBD2. Germline V CDR1 and CDR2: SGDLS, YYNGEE. V shed 7 bases, J shed 8 bases, and the junction held 19 bases outside the gene matches. The CDR3 has 17 residues. The CDR3 sequence is CASSPFGRGGLVDIQYF. As DNA, the CDR3 is TGTGCCAGCTCCCCCTTCGGGCGGGGGGGCCTTGTAGACATTCAGTACTTC.

The rearrangement joins TRBV28 to TRBJ1-6; unclear D gene. V was pared by 2 bases and J by 8 bases, with 10 bases between. CDR3 length: 14 residues. Germline V gene sequence: CDR1 MDHEN, CDR2 SYDVKM. CDR3 region: CASSLEAEHSPLHF. The CDR3 region has the DNA TGTGCCAGCAGTTTAGAGGCTGAGCATTCACCCCTCCACTTT.

The gene calls are TRBV7-9 and TRBJ1-1; D is possibly TRBD1 (6 bases). Per germline, CDR1 SEHNR and CDR2 FQNEAQ (reference sequence). Trimming removed 9 bases at V and 3 bases at J, with 14 bases between. The CDR3 is 13 residues long. CDR3 sequence: CASEEQGYTEAFF. For the CDR3, the DNA is TGTGCCAGTGAGGAACAGGGTTACACTGAAGCTTTCTTT.

This rearrangement joins TRBV7-9 to TRBJ1-2; D may be TRBD1 (6 bases). Germline CDR1 is SEHNR and CDR2 is FQNEAQ (reference sequence). The V gene lost 1 base and the J gene lost 8 bases, with 11 bases spanning the gap. This CDR3 spans 13 amino acids. The CDR3 nucleotides are TGTGCCAGCAGCTTAGGGACAGCTTACGGCTACACCTTC. Residues: CASSLGTAYGYTF.

In its sample, this clone was seen a few times. The V call is TRBV9, the J call TRBJ1-1; no clear D gene. The CDR3 spans 14 residues. CDR1 is SGDLS, CDR2 YYNGEE, per germline. The V end lost 0 bases, the J end lost 0 bases, and 6 bases lay between the germline ends. CDR3 sequence reads: CASSVEQVNTEAFF. The CDR3 DNA follows: TGTGCCAGCAGCGTAGAACAAGTGAACACTGAAGCTTTCTTT.

The chain carries TRBV6-5 and TRBJ2-1; TRBD1 aligns across 9 bases. This CDR3 comprises 15 residues. CDR1 and CDR2 from the germline V gene are MNHEY and SVGAGI. V gave up 7 bases and J gave up 9 bases; unmatched junction bases: 13. The CDR3, as DNA: TGTGCCAGCATCATGTCCCGGGACAGGGCCGTTGAGCAGTTCTTC. Translated, it gives CASIMSRDRAVEQFF.

V gene TRBV7-2 combines with J gene TRBJ2-5; TRBD1 agrees at 8 bases. The V segment lost 4 bases and the J segment 7 bases; nucleotides outside the gene matches: 11. The CDR3 is 15 amino acids. The germline V gene encodes CDR1 SGHTA and CDR2 FQGNSA. CDR3 sequence (DNA): TGTGCCAGCAGCTCCAGGGGGCGCGGTTGGGGGACCCAGTACTTC. Encoded protein: CASSSRGRGWGTQYF.

The CDR3 DNA follows: TGTGCCAGCAGTCGGGAAGAGACCCAGTACTTC. Residues: CASSREETQYF. The chain is built from TRBV6-5 and TRBJ2-5; D gene ambiguous. The CDR3 contains 11 residues. CDR1 is MNHEY, CDR2 SVGAGI, per germline. Deletions cut 5 bases from V and 3 bases from J, with 4 bases between.

The chain couples TRBV2 to TRBJ2-2; perhaps TRBD1 as D (5 bases). The CDR3 consists of 14 residues. Germline assignment: CDR1 SNHLY and CDR2 FYNNEI. Deletions cut 5 bases from V and 5 bases from J, with 12 bases between. The CDR3 nucleotides read TGTGCCAGCAGTCCCAGGGTTGGGACCGGGGAGCTGTTTTTT. Encoded protein: CASSPRVGTGELFF.

In nucleotides, the CDR3 is TGTGCCAGCAGTGAACGTAGCGGAGCCTACGAGCAGTACTTC. This translates into CASSERSGAYEQYF. This chain links TRBV6-1 with TRBJ2-7, with D maybe TRBD2 (6 bases). Deletions cut 2 bases from V and 2 bases from J, with 10 bases between. Germline CDR1 is MNHNS and CDR2 is SASEGT. The CDR3 is made up of 14 amino acids.